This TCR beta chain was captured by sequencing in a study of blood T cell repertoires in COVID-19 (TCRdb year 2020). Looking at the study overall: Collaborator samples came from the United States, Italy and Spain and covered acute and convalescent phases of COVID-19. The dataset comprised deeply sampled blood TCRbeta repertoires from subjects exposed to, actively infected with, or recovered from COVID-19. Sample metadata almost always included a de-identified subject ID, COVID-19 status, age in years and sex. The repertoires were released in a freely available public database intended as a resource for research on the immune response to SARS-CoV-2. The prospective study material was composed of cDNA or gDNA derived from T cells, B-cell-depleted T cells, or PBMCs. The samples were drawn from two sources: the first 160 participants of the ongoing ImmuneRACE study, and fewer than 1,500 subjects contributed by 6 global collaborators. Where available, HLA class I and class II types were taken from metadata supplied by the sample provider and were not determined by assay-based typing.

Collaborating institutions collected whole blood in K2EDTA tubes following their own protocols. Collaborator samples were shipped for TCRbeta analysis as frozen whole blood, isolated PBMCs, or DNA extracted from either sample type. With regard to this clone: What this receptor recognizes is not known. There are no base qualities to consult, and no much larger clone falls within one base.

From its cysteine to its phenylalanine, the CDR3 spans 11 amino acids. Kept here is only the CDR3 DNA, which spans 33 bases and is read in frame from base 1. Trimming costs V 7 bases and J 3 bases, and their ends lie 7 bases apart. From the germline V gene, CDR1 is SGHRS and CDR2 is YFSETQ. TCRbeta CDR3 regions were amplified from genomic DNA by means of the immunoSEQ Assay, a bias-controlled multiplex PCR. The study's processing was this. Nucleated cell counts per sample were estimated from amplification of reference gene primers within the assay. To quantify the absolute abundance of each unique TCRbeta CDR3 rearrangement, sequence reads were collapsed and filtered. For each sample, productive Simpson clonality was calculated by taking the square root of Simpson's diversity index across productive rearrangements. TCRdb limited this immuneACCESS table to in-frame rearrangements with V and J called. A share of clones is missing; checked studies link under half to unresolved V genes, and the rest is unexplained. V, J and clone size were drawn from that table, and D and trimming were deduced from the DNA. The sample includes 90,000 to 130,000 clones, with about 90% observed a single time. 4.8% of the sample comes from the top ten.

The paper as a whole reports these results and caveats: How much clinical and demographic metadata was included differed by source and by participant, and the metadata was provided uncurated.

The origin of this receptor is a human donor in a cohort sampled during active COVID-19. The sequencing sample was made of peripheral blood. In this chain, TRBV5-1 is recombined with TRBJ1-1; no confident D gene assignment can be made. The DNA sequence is TGCGCCAGCCGACAAGACACTGAAGCTTTCTTT. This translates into CASRQDTEAFF.